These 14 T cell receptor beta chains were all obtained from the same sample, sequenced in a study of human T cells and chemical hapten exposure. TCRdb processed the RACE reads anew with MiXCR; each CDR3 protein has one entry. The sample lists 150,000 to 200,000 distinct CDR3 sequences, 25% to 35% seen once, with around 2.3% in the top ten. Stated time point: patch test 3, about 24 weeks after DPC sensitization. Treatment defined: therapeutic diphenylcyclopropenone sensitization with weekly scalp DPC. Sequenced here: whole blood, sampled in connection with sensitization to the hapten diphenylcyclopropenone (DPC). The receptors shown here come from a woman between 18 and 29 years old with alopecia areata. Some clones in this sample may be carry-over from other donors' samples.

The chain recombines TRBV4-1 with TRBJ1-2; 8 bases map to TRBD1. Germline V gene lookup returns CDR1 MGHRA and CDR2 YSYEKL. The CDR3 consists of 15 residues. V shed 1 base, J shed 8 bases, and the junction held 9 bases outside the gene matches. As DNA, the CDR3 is TGCGCCAGCAGCCAAGCGGACAGGGTCCTAGTCGGCTACACCTTC. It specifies CASSQADRVLVGYTF.

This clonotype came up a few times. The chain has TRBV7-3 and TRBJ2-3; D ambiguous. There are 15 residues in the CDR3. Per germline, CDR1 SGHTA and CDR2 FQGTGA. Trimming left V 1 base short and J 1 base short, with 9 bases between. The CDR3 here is CASSLIRVGTDTQYF. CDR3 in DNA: TGTGCCAGCAGCTTAATTAGGGTGGGCACAGATACGCAGTATTTT.

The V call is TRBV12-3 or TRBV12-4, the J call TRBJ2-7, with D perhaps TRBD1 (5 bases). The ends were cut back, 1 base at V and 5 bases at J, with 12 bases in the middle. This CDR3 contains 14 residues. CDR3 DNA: TGTGCCAGCAGTTTAGGTCCAGGGCGGCACGAGCAGTACTTC. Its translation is CASSLGPGRHEQYF.

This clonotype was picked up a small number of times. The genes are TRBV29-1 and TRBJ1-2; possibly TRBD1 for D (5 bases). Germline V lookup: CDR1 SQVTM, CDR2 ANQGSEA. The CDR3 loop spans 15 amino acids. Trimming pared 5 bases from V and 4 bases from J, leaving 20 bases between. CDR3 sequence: CSVPVGGLSSYGYTF. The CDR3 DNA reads TGCAGCGTTCCGGTGGGGGGATTGTCGAGCTATGGCTACACCTTC.

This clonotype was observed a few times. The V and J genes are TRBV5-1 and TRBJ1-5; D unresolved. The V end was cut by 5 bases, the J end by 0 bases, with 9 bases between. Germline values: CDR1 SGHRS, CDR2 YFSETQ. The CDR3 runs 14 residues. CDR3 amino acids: CASSFDGSNQPQHF. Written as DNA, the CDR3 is TGCGCCAGCAGTTTTGACGGTAGCAATCAGCCCCAGCATTTT.

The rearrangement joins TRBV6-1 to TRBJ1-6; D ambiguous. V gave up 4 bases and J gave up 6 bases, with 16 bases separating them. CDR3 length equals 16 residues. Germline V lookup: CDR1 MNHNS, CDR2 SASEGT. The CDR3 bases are TGTGCCAGCAGTGCCTCCGGAGGACGGGTTAATTCACCCCTCCACTTT. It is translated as CASSASGGRVNSPLHF.

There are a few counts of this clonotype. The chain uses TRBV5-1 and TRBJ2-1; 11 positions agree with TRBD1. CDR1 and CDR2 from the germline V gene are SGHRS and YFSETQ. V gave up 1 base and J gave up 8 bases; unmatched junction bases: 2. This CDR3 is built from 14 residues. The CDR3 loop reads CASSLLGQGDEQFF. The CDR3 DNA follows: TGCGCCAGCAGCTTGCTGGGACAGGGGGATGAGCAGTTCTTC. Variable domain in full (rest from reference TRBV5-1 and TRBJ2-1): KAGVTQTPRYLIKTRGQQVTLSCSPISGHRSVSWYQQTPGQGLQFLFEYFSETQRNKGNFPGRFSGRQFSNSRSEMNVSTLELGDSALYLCASSLLGQGDEQFFGPGTRLTVL.

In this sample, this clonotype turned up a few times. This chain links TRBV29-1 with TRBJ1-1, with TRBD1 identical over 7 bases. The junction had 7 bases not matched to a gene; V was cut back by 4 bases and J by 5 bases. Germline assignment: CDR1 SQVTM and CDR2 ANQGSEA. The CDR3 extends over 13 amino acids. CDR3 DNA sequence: TGCAGCGTTGCCCAGGGGGAGGGGACTGAAGCTTTCTTT. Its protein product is CSVAQGEGTEAFF.

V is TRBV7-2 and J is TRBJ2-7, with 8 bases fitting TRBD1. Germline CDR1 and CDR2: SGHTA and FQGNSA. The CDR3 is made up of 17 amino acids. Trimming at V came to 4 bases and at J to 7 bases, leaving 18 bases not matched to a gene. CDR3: CASSSRGYGQGELEQYF. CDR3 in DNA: TGTGCCAGCAGCTCACGCGGCTACGGACAGGGAGAATTGGAGCAGTACTTC. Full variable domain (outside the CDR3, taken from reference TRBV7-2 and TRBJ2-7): GAGVSQSPSNKVTEKGKDVELRCDPISGHTALYWYRQSLGQGLEFLIYFQGNSAPDKSGLPSDRFSAERTGGSVSTLTIQRTQQEDSAVYLCASSSRGYGQGELEQYFGPGTRLTVT.

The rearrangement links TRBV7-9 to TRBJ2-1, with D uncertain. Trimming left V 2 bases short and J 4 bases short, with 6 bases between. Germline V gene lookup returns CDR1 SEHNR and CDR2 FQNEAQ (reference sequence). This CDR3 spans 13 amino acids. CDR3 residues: CASSLIIYNEQFF. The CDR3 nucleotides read TGTGCCAGCAGCTTAATCATTTACAATGAGCAGTTCTTC.

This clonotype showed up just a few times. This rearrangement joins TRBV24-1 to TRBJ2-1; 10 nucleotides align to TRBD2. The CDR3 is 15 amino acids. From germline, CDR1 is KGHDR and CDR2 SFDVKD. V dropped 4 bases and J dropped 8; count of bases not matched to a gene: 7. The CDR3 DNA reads TGTGCCACCAGTGACCCACCAGCGGGGGGGGATGAGCAGTTCTTC. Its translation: CATSDPPAGGDEQFF.

The CDR3 nucleotides read TGTGCCAGCAGCTTCAAGAGCAATCAGCCCCAGCATTTT. This translates into CASSFKSNQPQHF. The rearrangement uses TRBV11-1 and TRBJ1-5, with D unclear. Germline V gives CDR1 SGHAT, CDR2 FQDESV (reference sequence). V was clipped by 3 bases and J by 1 base, with 4 bases between them. The CDR3 runs 13 residues. The complete variable domain, with remaining parts taken from reference TRBV11-1 and TRBJ1-5, reads EAEVAQSPRYKITEKSQAVAFWCDPISGHATLYWYRQILGQGPELLVQFQDESVVDDSQLPKDRFSAERLKGVDSTLKIQPAELGDSAMYLCASSFKSNQPQHFGDGTRLSIL.

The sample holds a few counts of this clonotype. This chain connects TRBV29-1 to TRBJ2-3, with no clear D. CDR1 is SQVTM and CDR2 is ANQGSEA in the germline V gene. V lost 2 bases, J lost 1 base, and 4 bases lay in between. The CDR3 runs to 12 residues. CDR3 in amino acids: CSVEYGTDTQYF. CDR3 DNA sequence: TGCAGCGTTGAATACGGCACAGATACGCAGTATTTT.

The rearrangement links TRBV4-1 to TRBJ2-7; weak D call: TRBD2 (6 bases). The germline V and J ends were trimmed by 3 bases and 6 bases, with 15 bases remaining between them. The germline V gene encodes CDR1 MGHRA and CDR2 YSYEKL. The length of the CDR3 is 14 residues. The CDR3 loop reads CASSHALGGAEQYF. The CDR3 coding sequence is TGCGCCAGCAGCCACGCACTCGGGGGAGCCGAGCAGTACTTC.